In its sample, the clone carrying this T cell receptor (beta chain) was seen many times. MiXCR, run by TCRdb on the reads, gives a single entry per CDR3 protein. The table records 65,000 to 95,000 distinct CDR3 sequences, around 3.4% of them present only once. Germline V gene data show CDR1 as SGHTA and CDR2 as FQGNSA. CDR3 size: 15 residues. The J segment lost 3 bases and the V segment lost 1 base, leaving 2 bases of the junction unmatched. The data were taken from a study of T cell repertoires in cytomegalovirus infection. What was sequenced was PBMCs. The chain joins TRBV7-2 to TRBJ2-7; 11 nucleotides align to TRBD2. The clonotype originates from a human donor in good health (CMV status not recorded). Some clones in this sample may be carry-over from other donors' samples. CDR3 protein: CASSLVGTSGYEQYF. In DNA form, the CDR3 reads TGTGCCAGCAGCTTAGTGGGGACTAGCGGCTACGAGCAGTACTTC.